Listed below are T cell receptor beta chains from one sample, sequenced in a study of early T cells in non-severe SARS-CoV-2 infection. Using its own MiXCR run on the 5' RACE reads, TCRdb lists one record per CDR3 protein. This table has 75,000 or so distinct CDR3 sequences, 11% to 15% appearing once. Sequenced: whole blood. The receptors shown here come from an adult who was a healthcare worker with PCR-confirmed SARS-CoV-2 infection or an uninfected control (not recorded which). Each CDR3 is given with its conserved first and last residue. The order of the fields is D gene, V gene, clone size, J gene, CDR3 protein, CDR3 DNA. The D gene is left open where the match is weak. Rows give clone size only sometimes, using once, few, many, or a class for an expanded clone.

>NA|TRBV5-4|many|TRBJ1-1
CASSLGPGRLNTEAFF
TGTGCCAGCAGCTTGGGTCCAGGGAGATTGAACACTGAAGCTTTCTTT
>NA|TRBV5-1|many|TRBJ2-6
CASSLQSSGANVLTF
TGCGCCAGCAGCCTACAGAGCTCTGGGGCCAACGTCCTGACTTTC
>NA|TRBV19|many|TRBJ2-3
CASSIRGVDTQYF
TGTGCCAGTAGTATTAGGGGTGTGGATACGCAGTATTTT
>NA|TRBV4-1|few|TRBJ2-5
CASTPTPTGGETQYF
TGCGCCAGCACCCCGACCCCCACAGGTGGAGAGACCCAGTACTTC
>TRBD1|TRBV28|few|TRBJ2-7
CATLRDRIYEQYF
TGTGCCACCCTCCGGGACAGAATCTACGAGCAGTACTTC
>NA|TRBV11-2|many|TRBJ1-2
CASSLAGTDYGYTF
TGTGCCAGCAGCCTCGCCGGGACCGACTATGGCTACACCTTC
>NA|TRBV11-1|few|TRBJ2-3
CASSLVGPNTQYF
TGTGCCAGCAGCTTAGTCGGACCCAATACGCAGTATTTT
>TRBD1|TRBV6-5|NA|TRBJ2-2
CASSPGGLAGELFF
TGTGCCAGCAGCCCAGGGGGCCTGGCCGGGGAGCTGTTTTTT
>NA|TRBV29-1|few|TRBJ2-2
CSAAFGVDTGELFF
TGCAGCGCAGCGTTTGGGGTGGACACCGGGGAGCTGTTTTTT
>TRBD1|TRBV27|NA|TRBJ2-3
CASSLLGTGTDTQYF
TGTGCCAGCAGTTTATTAGGGACAGGCACAGATACGCAGTATTTT
>TRBD2|TRBV7-3|many|TRBJ2-2
CASSLASGGLNTGELFF
TGTGCCAGCAGCTTAGCTAGCGGGGGCCTGAACACCGGGGAGCTGTTTTTT
>NA|TRBV29-1|NA|TRBJ2-5
CSVRRTVETQYF
TGCAGCGTGAGGAGGACAGTCGAGACCCAGTACTTC
>NA|TRBV29-1|NA|TRBJ1-3
CTIRDGNTIYF
TGCACCATCCGAGATGGAAACACCATATATTTT
>NA|TRBV5-6|NA|TRBJ2-7
CASSTGGRGSYEQYF
TGTGCCAGCAGCACAGGGGGGAGGGGCTCCTACGAGCAGTACTTC
>TRBD2|TRBV20-1|few|TRBJ2-5
CSAIIGLAETQYF
TGCAGTGCTATCATAGGACTAGCGGAGACCCAGTACTTC
>TRBD2|TRBV20-1|NA|TRBJ2-5
CSARPVAGGRKETQYF
TGCAGTGCTAGGCCGGTAGCGGGGGGCAGAAAAGAGACCCAGTACTTC
>TRBD1|TRBV28|many|TRBJ1-5
CASSPLGQGNNQPQHF
TGTGCCAGCAGTCCCTTGGGACAGGGAAACAATCAGCCCCAGCATTTT
>TRBD2|TRBV6-2/TRBV6-3|many|TRBJ2-2
CASSPTSGGDPTGELFF
TGTGCCAGCAGTCCGACTAGCGGGGGGGACCCCACCGGGGAGCTGTTTTTT
>TRBD2|TRBV6-5|NA|TRBJ2-1
CASSGTRWTSEQFF
TGTGCCAGCAGTGGGACTAGGTGGACTAGTGAGCAGTTCTTC
>NA|TRBV29-1|many|TRBJ2-1
CSVGANNEQFF
TGCAGCGTTGGAGCGAACAATGAGCAGTTCTTC
>NA|TRBV6-5|NA|TRBJ2-5
CASGALAQETQYF
TGTGCCAGCGGGGCTCTCGCGCAAGAGACCCAGTACTTC
>TRBD1|TRBV6-5|many|TRBJ2-1
CASSYGGQGAVEQFF
TGTGCCAGCAGTTATGGTGGACAGGGGGCTGTTGAGCAGTTCTTC
>NA|TRBV5-1|NA|TRBJ2-1
CASTRAGGNEQFF
TGCGCCAGCACTAGGGCAGGAGGGAATGAGCAGTTCTTC
>NA|TRBV3-1|few|TRBJ1-2
CASSPGYNYGYTF
TGTGCCAGCAGCCCGGGATATAACTATGGCTACACCTTC
>NA|TRBV10-2|NA|TRBJ2-6
CASRTRGAGSGANVLTF
TGCGCCAGCAGGACCCGGGGGGCAGGCTCTGGGGCCAACGTCCTGACTTTC
>TRBD2|TRBV20-1|NA|TRBJ2-3
CSARDTSDTDTQYF
TGCAGTGCTAGAGATACTAGCGACACAGATACGCAGTATTTT
>TRBD1|TRBV2|NA|TRBJ1-5
CASRGQGVNQPQHF
TGTGCCAGCAGGGGACAGGGGGTGAATCAGCCCCAGCATTTT
>NA|TRBV6-6|NA|TRBJ1-5
CASSPTLSNQPQHF
TGTGCCAGCAGCCCGACACTTAGCAATCAGCCCCAGCATTTT
>TRBD1|TRBV28|NA|TRBJ2-1
CASRLGTEQFF
TGTGCCAGCAGACTGGGGACAGAACAGTTCTTC
>TRBD1|TRBV6-6|NA|TRBJ2-3
CASSISGTGPTFTDTQYF
TGTGCCAGCAGTATCTCCGGGACAGGGCCTACATTCACAGATACGCAGTATTTT
>NA|TRBV29-1|medium-sized|TRBJ1-4
CSVYNEKLFF
TGCAGCGTCTACAATGAAAAACTGTTTTTT
>NA|TRBV25-1|many|TRBJ2-3
CASSSLGRGTDTQYF
TGTGCCAGCAGTTCCCTAGGGCGGGGCACAGATACGCAGTATTTT
>NA|TRBV6-5|few|TRBJ2-3
CASKSPSTDTQYF
TGTGCCAGCAAGAGTCCTAGCACAGATACGCAGTATTTT
>TRBD1|TRBV11-1|NA|TRBJ2-5
CASSGRDSQETQYF
TGTGCCAGCAGCGGCCGGGACAGCCAAGAGACCCAGTACTTC
>NA|TRBV2|NA|TRBJ1-5
CASSADRSTQPQHF
TGTGCCAGCAGTGCCGACAGGAGCACTCAGCCCCAGCATTTT
>TRBD1|TRBV7-9|NA|TRBJ1-2
CASSFAGTGTFYGYTF
TGTGCCAGCAGCTTTGCCGGGACAGGAACCTTCTATGGCTACACCTTC